Shown below are 32 T cell receptor beta chains from a single sample sequenced in a study of cytomegalovirus exposure and HLA in healthy donors listed by TCRdb under 2017. Library preparation was by the immunoSEQ multiplex PCR assay. TCRdb holds this immuneACCESS table with in-frame rearrangements only. Some clones are missing; in checked studies, unresolved V genes explain under half, and the rest has no known cause. This sample gives some 150,000 clones in total; about 91% of them show up just once. The ten largest clones capture around 9% of the sample. The sequenced material came from PBMCs. These receptors came from a woman aged 18-35 years in good health and CMV-seropositive.

This sequence joins TRBV27 and TRBJ1-6, with TRBD1 matching 8 bases. Germline CDR1 and CDR2: MNHEY and SMNVEV (reference sequence). The length of the CDR3 is 16 residues. The junction had 10 bases not matched to a gene; V was cut back by 5 bases and J by 7 bases. The CDR3 spells CASSDTGTGWNSPLHF. As DNA, the CDR3 is TGTGCCAGCAGTGACACGGGGACAGGTTGGAATTCACCCCTCCACTTT.

V usage is TRBV5-8 and J usage is TRBJ1-1; weak D call: TRBD1 (5 bases). The CDR3 length is 13 residues. Trimming stripped 2 bases from V and 6 bases from J, with 11 bases between. Germline V gene data show CDR1 as SGHTS and CDR2 as YDEGEE. CDR3 coding DNA: TGTGCCAGCAGCTTCGGGGGAGGAGCTGAAGCTTTCTTT. Its protein product is CASSFGGGAEAFF.

This chain connects TRBV4-3 to TRBJ2-1, with D maybe TRBD1 (5 bases). V gave up 4 bases and J gave up 7 bases, with 11 bases separating them. This CDR3 comprises 13 residues. The germline gives CDR1 LGHNA, CDR2 YSLEER. CDR3 residues: CASSREQGNEQFF. In nucleotides, the CDR3 is TGCGCCAGCAGCCGAGAGCAGGGTAATGAGCAGTTCTTC.

This rearrangement joins TRBV4-3 to TRBJ1-1; D unclear. V dropped 0 bases and J dropped 3 bases, with 5 bases sitting between them. The CDR3 totals 13 residues. Germline loops: CDR1 LGHNA, CDR2 YSLEER. CDR3 loop: CASSQDLYTEAFF. The CDR3 region has the DNA TGCGCCAGCAGCCAAGATCTGTACACTGAAGCTTTCTTT.

V and J are TRBV29-1 and TRBJ2-3, with 7 bases lining up with TRBD1. Germline values: CDR1 SQVTM, CDR2 ANQGSEA. V trimming: 5 bases; J trimming: 3 bases; junction bases outside the gene matches: 8. This CDR3 has 14 amino acids. CDR3 protein: CSVSDRVLTDTQYF. As DNA, the CDR3 is TGCAGCGTTAGCGACAGGGTCTTAACAGATACGCAGTATTTT.

In this sample, this clone turned up a few times. The chain has TRBV11-3 and TRBJ2-7; 7 bases align to TRBD1. Germline-derived CDR1 and CDR2 are SGHNT and YENEEA. This CDR3 contains 14 residues. The V segment lost 5 bases and the J segment 6 bases; nucleotides outside the gene matches: 10. CDR3 in DNA: TGTGCCAGCAGCGCCCGGACAGGTGACTCCGAGCAGTACTTC. It yields the protein CASSARTGDSEQYF.

The chain carries TRBV5-4 and TRBJ2-3; 8 nucleotides agree with TRBD2. V lost 2 bases to trimming and J lost 4 bases; unmatched junction nucleotides: 9. Germline values: CDR1 SGHNT, CDR2 YYREEE (reference sequence). There are 16 residues in the CDR3. In nucleotides, the CDR3 is TGTGCCAGCAGCTTATCGGGGGGGGTAGCGGCAGATACGCAGTATTTT. Protein sequence: CASSLSGGVAADTQYF.

The chain joins TRBV13 to TRBJ1-2, with 8 bases aligning to TRBD1. The CDR3 is 16 amino acids. Looked up from germline, CDR1 is PRHDT and CDR2 is FYEKMQ (reference sequence). V shed 2 bases, J shed 1 base, and the junction held 6 bases outside the gene matches. The CDR3 DNA is TGTGCCAGCAGCTTACTCCCACAGGGGGGTAACTATGGCTACACCTTC. It yields the protein CASSLLPQGGNYGYTF. The full variable domain, rest sourced from reference TRBV13 and TRBJ1-2, is AAGVIQSPRHLIKEKRETATLKCYPIPRHDTVYWYQQGPGQDPQFLISFYEKMQSDKGSIPDRFSAQQFSDYHSELNMSSLELGDSALYFCASSLLPQGGNYGYTFGSGTRLTVV.

The gene calls are TRBV11-1 and TRBJ2-5, with D perhaps TRBD1 (6 bases). The CDR3 has 13 residues. Per the germline V gene, CDR1 is SGHAT and CDR2 is FQDESV (reference sequence). V gave up 5 bases and J gave up 8 bases, with 15 bases separating them. This CDR3 is CASSPGAADTQYF. In nucleotides, the CDR3 is TGTGCCAGCAGCCCAGGGGCGGCGGACACCCAGTACTTC.

The V and J genes are TRBV15 and TRBJ2-4, with D possibly matching TRBD2 (5 bases). The germline V gene has CDR1 LNHNV and CDR2 YYDKDF (reference sequence). V gave up 2 bases and J gave up 0 bases, with 17 bases separating them. The CDR3 runs 18 residues. The CDR3 protein is CATSRLELRDLAKNIQYF. CDR3 DNA: TGTGCCACCAGCAGATTGGAGCTCCGGGATCTAGCCAAAAACATTCAGTACTTC.

The V call is TRBV2, the J call TRBJ2-7; TRBD2 matches at 10 bases. Germline V gives CDR1 SNHLY, CDR2 FYNNEI. The CDR3 loop spans 15 amino acids. The V and J ends lost 10 bases and 4 bases, in that order; junction bases with no gene match: 13. The chain's CDR3 is CAIHTRVAGGYEQYF. CDR3 DNA sequence: TGTGCCATACACACCAGGGTAGCGGGGGGATACGAGCAGTACTTC.

The V gene is TRBV27, the J gene TRBJ2-6, with 8 nucleotides matching TRBD1. The CDR3 has 17 residues. Per the germline V gene, CDR1 is MNHEY and CDR2 is SMNVEV (reference sequence). V shed 6 bases, J shed 0 bases, and the junction held 7 bases outside the gene matches. The CDR3 loop is CASSWTGTASGANVLTF. In nucleotides, the CDR3 is TGTGCCAGCAGCTGGACAGGGACGGCCTCTGGGGCCAACGTCCTGACTTTC.

The genes are TRBV27 and TRBJ2-2; D may be TRBD2 (6 bases). Germline CDR1 is MNHEY and CDR2 is SMNVEV (reference sequence). Trimming removed 3 bases from V and 5 bases from J, with 10 bases in between. This CDR3 spans 14 amino acids. The CDR3 here is CASSLGGTTGELFF. The DNA of the CDR3 is TGTGCCAGCAGTTTGGGCGGGACTACCGGGGAGCTGTTTTTT.

V usage is TRBV27 and J usage is TRBJ2-7; D is unresolved. Germline V gives CDR1 MNHEY, CDR2 SMNVEV (reference sequence). The V gene lost 2 bases and the J gene lost 1 base, with 12 bases spanning the gap. This CDR3 has 15 residues. The CDR3 bases are TGTGCCAGCAGTTTACGGTCCCTGTTTTCCTACGAGCAGTACTTC. Amino acids: CASSLRSLFSYEQYF.

The chain uses TRBV7-8 and TRBJ1-5; 10 bases are a match to TRBD1. The CDR3 has 16 residues. Germline V gene lookup returns CDR1 SGHVS and CDR2 FQNEAQ. The ends lost 1 base at V and 4 bases at J; junction bases unmatched: 4. The CDR3 sequence: CASSLGRTGGNQPQHF. The CDR3 nucleotides are TGTGCCAGCAGCTTAGGGAGGACAGGGGGTAATCAGCCCCAGCATTTT.

The chain couples TRBV6-1 to TRBJ1-1; perhaps TRBD1 as D (5 bases). This CDR3 is 14 amino acids long. From germline, CDR1 is MNHNS and CDR2 SASEGT. The V gene lost 10 bases and the J gene lost 0 bases, with 15 bases spanning the gap. CDR3 sequence: CATPKDTMNTEAFF. The CDR3 DNA is TGTGCCACCCCTAAGGACACCATGAACACTGAAGCTTTCTTT.

This clone has only one observation. The CDR3 region has the DNA TGTGCCAGCAGCTTAGGAGGTGACACTGAAGCTTTCTTT. The encoded protein is CASSLGGDTEAFF. The chain combines TRBV7-2 with TRBJ1-1; D ambiguous. Between the trimmed V and J ends, which lost 1 base and 3 bases, there was a span of 6 bases. In germline, CDR1 is SGHTA, CDR2 FQGNSA. The CDR3 spans 13 residues.

This rearrangement joins TRBV7-2 to TRBJ2-1; 12 nucleotides align to TRBD2. Germline assignment: CDR1 SGHTA and CDR2 FQGNSA. CDR3 length: 17 residues. The V gene end was trimmed by 3 bases and the J gene end by 8 bases; junction bases not matched to a gene: 11. The CDR3 region is CASSFLSASGGAYEQFF. CDR3 bases: TGTGCCAGCAGCTTCTTGAGTGCTAGCGGGGGGGCATATGAGCAGTTCTTC.

V and J are TRBV7-6 and TRBJ1-6; 8 bases agree with TRBD1. The CDR3 totals 19 residues. J was trimmed by 7 bases and V by 1 base; bases with no gene match: 15. Germline CDR1 and CDR2: SGHVS and FNYEAQ. In DNA form, the CDR3 reads TGTGCCAGCAGCTTAGAGTATGGCGGCAGGGGGCTGGAAAATTCACCCCTCCACTTT. This encodes CASSLEYGGRGLENSPLHF.

The rearrangement uses TRBV19 and TRBJ2-2, with 7 positions matching TRBD2. The junction had 4 bases not matched to a gene; V was cut back by 6 bases and J by 3 bases. CDR3 length equals 14 residues. From germline, CDR1 is LNHDA and CDR2 SQIVND (reference sequence). CDR3 sequence: CASRPSGYTGELFF. The CDR3 coding sequence is TGTGCCAGTAGACCTAGCGGTTACACCGGGGAGCTGTTTTTT.

The CDR3: CASSQGQGVTNTEAFF. CDR3 bases: TGTGCCAGCAGCCAGGGACAGGGGGTTACAAACACTGAAGCTTTCTTT. The chain uses TRBV9 and TRBJ1-1, with TRBD1 matching 11 bases. This CDR3 comprises 16 residues. CDR1 SGDLS and CDR2 YYNGEE come from the germline V gene. The junction had 7 bases not matched to a gene; V was cut back by 4 bases and J by 2 bases.

J is TRBJ2-1 and V is TRBV28, with D possibly being TRBD1 (6 bases). V was shortened by 3 bases and J by 6 bases, with 18 bases between the two germline ends. CDR1 and CDR2 (germline): MDHEN, SYDVKM. This CDR3 is 16 amino acids long. Here the CDR3 DNA reads TGTGCCAGCAGTTTGCGATGGGGGCTAGGGTCCAATGAGCAGTTCTTC. Its translation is CASSLRWGLGSNEQFF. Filled out from reference TRBV28 and TRBJ2-1, the complete variable domain reads DVKVTQSSRYLVKRTGEKVFLECVQDMDHENMFWYRQDPGLGLRLIYFSYDVKMKEKGDIPEGYSVSREKKERFSLILESASTNQTSMYLCASSLRWGLGSNEQFFGPGTRLTVL.

The chain employs TRBV28 and TRBJ1-1; 12 bases agree with TRBD1. V gave up 3 bases and J gave up 4 bases; unmatched junction bases: 3. The CDR3 sequence is 15 residues long. The germline CDR1 and CDR2 sequences are MDHEN and SYDVKM. CDR3 amino acids: CASSFGTGGLTEAFF. The CDR3 nucleotides read TGTGCCAGCAGTTTTGGGACAGGGGGCCTCACTGAAGCTTTCTTT.

The chain carries TRBV7-9 and TRBJ1-4; D gene uncertain. V was shortened by 1 base and J by 0 bases, with 3 bases between the two germline ends. The CDR3 is 14 residues long. Germline CDR1 and CDR2: SEHNR and FQNEAQ (reference sequence). CDR3 nucleotides: TGTGCCAGCAGCTTAGACACAACTAATGAAAAACTGTTTTTT. This codes for CASSLDTTNEKLFF.

The V call is TRBV18, the J call TRBJ1-2; TRBD1 agrees at 9 bases. Germline assignment: CDR1 KGHSH and CDR2 LQKENI. The V and J ends lost 3 bases and 4 bases, in that order; junction bases with no gene match: 6. The CDR3 length is 15 residues. The CDR3 here is CASSPWDREVYGYTF. The DNA of the CDR3 is TGTGCCAGCTCACCGTGGGACAGGGAGGTCTATGGCTACACCTTC.

The CDR3 here is CASSLGGGSNEQFF. The CDR3 DNA reads TGTGCCAGCAGTTTGGGGGGGGGATCTAATGAGCAGTTCTTC. V is TRBV6-5 and J is TRBJ2-1, with TRBD2 matching 7 bases. The CDR3 extends over 14 amino acids. Germline V gene data show CDR1 as MNHEY and CDR2 as SVGAGI. The trim removed 4 bases at V and 7 bases at J, leaving 7 bases unmatched.

This clone was recorded once. The genes are TRBV4-3 and TRBJ2-7, with D hard to call. Trimming removed 4 bases from V and 1 base from J, with 8 bases in between. The germline CDR1 and CDR2 sequences are LGHNA and YSLEER. The CDR3 covers 13 residues. The CDR3 DNA reads as TGCGCCAGCAGCCCGGGTCTTTCCTACGAGCAGTACTTC. As protein: CASSPGLSYEQYF.

The chain carries TRBV7-6 and TRBJ2-3; maybe TRBD2 (5 bases). Germline values: CDR1 SGHVS, CDR2 FNYEAQ. Trimming pared 3 bases from V and 2 bases from J, leaving 9 bases between. The CDR3 has 14 residues. The CDR3: CASSFGLFTDTQYF. For the CDR3, the DNA is TGTGCCAGCAGCTTTGGACTTTTCACAGATACGCAGTATTTT.

This clone is a singleton in its sample. The chain is built from TRBV10-2 and TRBJ1-1, with 10 bases identical to TRBD1. Trimming removed 8 bases from V and 6 bases from J; junction bases left unmatched: 9. Germline V gives CDR1 WSHSY, CDR2 SAAADI. The CDR3 totals 14 residues. The CDR3 nucleotides read TGCGCCAGCGCTCCGGGACAGGGGATCTCTGAAGCTTTCTTT. It specifies CASAPGQGISEAFF.

V gene TRBV19 combines with J gene TRBJ2-7; possibly TRBD1 for D (5 bases). The CDR3 totals 13 residues. V was clipped by 6 bases and J by 7 bases, with 16 bases between them. Per germline, CDR1 LNHDA and CDR2 SQIVND (reference sequence). CDR3 nucleotides: TGTGCCAGTAGGGACCAACAGGTGGAAGAGCAGTACTTC. This codes for CASRDQQVEEQYF.

This rearrangement joins TRBV12-5 to TRBJ1-6, with 7 bases fitting TRBD1. This CDR3 has 15 residues. V shed 2 bases and J 7 bases; nucleotides not matched to a gene: 5. CDR1 is LGHNT and CDR2 is FRNRAP in the germline V gene. The CDR3 region has the DNA TGTGCTAGTGGTTTGAAGGGGGCTGGCAATTCACCCCTCCACTTT. It is translated as CASGLKGAGNSPLHF.

The chain employs TRBV9 and TRBJ2-2; TRBD2 agrees at 10 bases. The CDR3 extends over 19 amino acids. V lost 4 bases to trimming and J lost 3 bases; unmatched junction nucleotides: 15. The germline CDR1 and CDR2 sequences are SGDLS and YYNGEE. CDR3 sequence (DNA): TGTGCCAGCAGCCCCCCCCGGGGAGCGGGGGGGCTGGACACCGGGGAGCTGTTTTTT. Its protein is CASSPPRGAGGLDTGELFF.